Only a few counts were recorded for the clone carrying this T cell receptor (beta chain). The antigen is not known. The sample belongs to a study of OX40 agonist ivuxolimab in advanced cancers. At the level of the study: Treatment of patients was with ivuxolimab, an agonistic anti-OX40 (CD134) antibody.

General study results and limits: At 0.1 to 3.0 mg/kg and by week 6, clonal expansion occurred in CD4+ and CD8+ blood T cells. The work left the antigen specificity of expanded peripheral T cells undetermined.

TCRdb's copy holds only in-frame clones and misses some; the assay was immunoSEQ multiplex PCR. This sample has around 46,000 clones, with over 75% found just once. Autoimmune disease history or systemic immunosuppression meant exclusion. V lost 2 bases and J lost 1, with 12 bases in between. There are 15 residues in the CDR3. The germline V gene encodes CDR1 LGHNA and CDR2 YNFKEQ. This clonotype originated in an adult with an advanced solid tumor such as melanoma, head and neck, liver or kidney cancer. The genes are TRBV4-2 and TRBJ2-7, with no clear D. The starting material was CD4+ or CD8+ T cells sorted from blood, obtained in a trial of the OX40 agonist ivuxolimab. CDR3 coding DNA: TGTGCCAGCAGCCAACCGGACGGTTCGTCCTACGAGCAGTACTTC. Amino acid sequence: CASSQPDGSSYEQYF.